The clone carrying this T cell receptor beta chain was recorded many times. Antigen unknown. The sample originates from a study of response to subunit inactivated influenza vaccine. Findings and limits, study-wide: Seasonal influenza vaccination, on each occasion, was suggested by the authors to recruit few new T cells.

The germline V gene has CDR1 MNHEY and CDR2 SVGAGI. Trimming took 5 bases from V and 12 from J, leaving 14 bases between them. The CDR3 covers 12 residues. A single record per CDR3 protein comes from TCRdb applying MiXCR to the RT-PCR reads. Of 650,000 or so distinct CDR3 sequences in the sample, 12% to 15% were seen once. J is TRBJ2-1 and V is TRBV6-5; D not certain. This TCR was recovered from a man in his fifties who received an inactivated influenza vaccine. The sequencing used PBMCs from blood, collected roughly 2 weeks before vaccination. The CDR3 DNA sequence: TGTGCCAGCAGTCGGCAGGATGCCGGGCAGTTCTTC. As protein: CASSRQDAGQFF.